Within the sample, the clone carrying this T cell receptor beta chain is large (0.1 to 1%). The data stem from a study of regulatory T cells in long-lasting Graves disease. The time point denotes: newly diagnosed GD, antithyroid drugs for less than 3 months. The TCR library used RNA extracted from PBMCs. Construction of TCR beta libraries relied on iRepertoire HTBI primers and on Arm-PCR targeting CDR3 regions. Each CDR3 protein is one row after TCRdb ran MiXCR on the multiplex PCR reads. The data show about 560,000 distinct CDR3 sequences, about 15% seen once. Trimming cost V 5 bases and J 7 bases; bases outside gene matches: 8. The CDR3 sequence is 13 residues long. Germline V gene sequence: CDR1 MNHEY, CDR2 SMNVEV (reference sequence). This sample was shared with a second study, whose subject was T cells in Graves' hyperthyroidism and ophthalmopathy.

The specimen comprised peripheral blood mononuclear cells (PBMCs), sampled at new diagnosis, from a patient treated with antithyroid drugs. The TCR sequence derives from a man aged 18 to 30 with Graves disease. The V and J genes are TRBV27 and TRBJ2-7; the match to TRBD1 covers 7 bases. CDR3 DNA sequence: TGTGCCAGCAGTATAGGACAGGCTCGGGAGCAGTACTTC. Amino acids: CASSIGQAREQYF.